This is a list of T cell receptor beta chains from one sample in a study of blood T cell repertoires in COVID-19. The table came from immunoSEQ multiplex PCR; TCRdb's copy has only in-frame clones and leaves some out. The table has around 170,000 clones, roughly 88% seen once. The source material was peripheral blood. The receptor source for this set is a woman aged 60-75 years with acute or convalescent COVID-19. Each CDR3 is given with its conserved first and last residue.

>TRBJ1-5|TRBV2
CASSEVQGAGQPQHF
>TRBJ1-6|TRBV5-4
CASSSSTPGQGIPLHF
>TRBJ2-1|TRBV6-2/TRBV6-3
CASSSGLVYNEQFF
>TRBJ1-6|TRBV28
CASTRDRDSPLHF
>TRBJ2-1|TRBV5-8
CASSLGTGKRDEQFF
>TRBJ2-2|TRBV27
CASSRGPGELFF
>TRBJ2-1|TRBV24-1
CATSAGNNEQFF
>TRBJ1-5|TRBV6-5
CASRDRGPQPQHF
>TRBJ2-5|TRBV24-1
CATRGGPSETQYF
>TRBJ1-2|TRBV29-1
CSVYLQGVSYGYTF
>TRBJ1-4|TRBV7-9
CASSLVSEKLFF
>TRBJ1-4|TRBV3-1/TRBV3-2
CASMAPGAAGGKLFF
>TRBJ2-7|TRBV4-2
CASSQVVRAYEQYF
>TRBJ1-2|TRBV14
CASSQTGLANYGYTF
>TRBJ2-3|TRBV14
CASSQSSDTQYF
>TRBJ2-3|TRBV21-1
CASSKKEPTDTQYF
>TRBJ2-7|TRBV9
CASSRDNLEQYF
>TRBJ1-4|TRBV9
CASSLGQGSEKLFF
>TRBJ1-1|TRBV4-3
CASSQVVSPNTEAFF
>TRBJ1-2|TRBV6-5
CASSRQGGGGYTF
>TRBJ2-5|TRBV28
CASSLDGTGNPRQETQYF
>TRBJ1-1|TRBV28
CASHEATGGARLAFF
>TRBJ2-2|TRBV28
CASLTGGGGSGELFF
>TRBJ1-6|TRBV4-1
CASRWGQENSPLHF
>TRBJ1-4|TRBV5-1
CASSSLGTANEKLFF
>TRBJ2-7|TRBV6-2/TRBV6-3
CASSYSHRQGLSYEQYF